This T cell receptor beta chain was profiled in a study of shared clonotypes between healthy human individuals. A remark on this clone: Its antigen is as yet unknown.

CD45RO+ cells joined CCR7-negative CD45RA+ TemRA cells to form CD8 memory. In replicate PCRs of sorted subsets, 150 to 200 ng DNA, about 30,000 T cell genomes, was used. The method was immunoSEQ multiplex PCR; TCRdb's version includes in-frame clones alone and lacks a portion of them. The sample carries roughly 700,000 clones, 90% recorded once. The V and J ends lost 11 bases and 7 bases, in that order; junction bases with no gene match: 8. Germline lookup yields CDR1 SNHLY and CDR2 FYNNEI. This CDR3 region has 11 residues. Study-wide points: The study's rarefaction showed incomplete sorted-subset sequencing despite large depth.

The source of this sequence is a man younger than 35 in good health. Some clones in this sample may be carry-over from other donors' samples. Sequences were obtained from memory CD8+ T cells from PBMCs. The subset denotes: CD45RO+ cells pooled with CCR7-negative TemRA cells. The rearrangement joins TRBV2 to TRBJ2-7, with 7 bases lining up with TRBD1. CDR3 in DNA: TGTGCCTCGGGACAGTCTCATGAGCAGTACTTC. This gives the protein CASGQSHEQYF.